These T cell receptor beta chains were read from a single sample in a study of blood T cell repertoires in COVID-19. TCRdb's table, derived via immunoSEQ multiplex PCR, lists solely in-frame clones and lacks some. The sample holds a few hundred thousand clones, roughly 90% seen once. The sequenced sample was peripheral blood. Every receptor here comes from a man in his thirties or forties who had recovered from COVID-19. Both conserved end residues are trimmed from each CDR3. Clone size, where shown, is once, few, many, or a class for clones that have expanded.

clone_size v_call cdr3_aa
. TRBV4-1 ASSQEPPRRTDTQY
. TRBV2 ASSEARGWTEAF
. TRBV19 ASSIRGQDYGYT
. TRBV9 ASSFGGSNQPQH
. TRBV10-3 AISEISGAYNEQF
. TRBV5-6 ASSLWTTSYEQY
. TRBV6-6 ASTPDRDNIQY
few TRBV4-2 ASSQDLQPTEAF
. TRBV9 ASSVTGGDYGYT
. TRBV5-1 ASSRLAGLAGDLIELASPDTQY
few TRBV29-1 SVETGYGYT
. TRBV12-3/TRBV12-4 ASRSQGAGELF
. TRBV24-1 ATVGTSGSTDTQY
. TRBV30 AWSVGLPGTGGRGNTIY
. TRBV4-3 ASSPRDRVEETQY
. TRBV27 ASRFHGTGEDTQY
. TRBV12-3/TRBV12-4 ASQRGGTDTQY
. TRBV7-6 ASSLVGTSGHNEQF
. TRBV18 ASSPERGGNTIY
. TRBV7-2 ASSLGRVNIQY
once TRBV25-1 ASSRGTGSGWGHGYT